This T cell receptor beta chain was captured by sequencing in a study of T cells after yellow fever vaccination. A single record per CDR3 protein comes from TCRdb applying MiXCR to the 5' RACE reads. This table has some 500,000 distinct CDR3 sequences, roughly 12% appearing once. Germline assignment: CDR1 SGHTA and CDR2 FQGNSA. The CDR3 has 13 amino acids. Between the trimmed V and J ends, which lost 5 bases and 10 bases, there was a span of 18 bases. This clonotype was obtained from a man aged 25-45 years who received the YFV17D yellow fever vaccine. The rearrangement links TRBV7-2 to TRBJ2-7; a possible D gene is TRBD1 (5 bases). The specimen was PBMCs, collected on the day of the yellow fever booster vaccination. CDR3 sequence (DNA): TGTGCCAGCAGCCCACGGCAGGGTTTTGATCAGTACTTC. Its protein is CASSPRQGFDQYF.